These 26 T cell receptor beta chains came from one sample sequenced in a study of T cell repertoires in cytomegalovirus infection. Via MiXCR, TCRdb re-called the reads, giving one row per CDR3 protein. The sample has 350,000 to 450,000 distinct CDR3 sequences; roughly 20% are singletons. The source material was PBMCs. These TCRs come from a human donor in good health (CMV status not recorded). Some clones in this sample may be carry-over from other donors' samples.

This clonotype was seen ten or more times. V and J are TRBV7-6 and TRBJ2-1; TRBD2 matches at 7 bases. The CDR3 contains 20 residues. Looked up from germline, CDR1 is SGHVS and CDR2 is FNYEAQ. Trimming took 5 bases from V and 1 from J; bases not matched to a gene: 20. The CDR3 reads CASSHRGGGSSVTSYNEQFF. The CDR3 bases are TGTGCCAGCAGCCACCGGGGCGGGGGAAGTAGCGTAACTTCCTACAATGAGCAGTTCTTC. Looking up the rest from reference TRBV7-6 and TRBJ2-1 gives the full variable domain: GAGVSQSPRYKVTKRGQDVALRCDPISGHVSLYWYRQALGQGPEFLTYFNYEAQQDKSGLPNDRFSAERPEGSISTLTIQRTEQRDSAMYRCASSHRGGGSSVTSYNEQFFGPGTRLTVL.

This clonotype has a count of ten or more. This chain joins TRBV7-9 and TRBJ2-4; a weak D match, TRBD1 (6 bases). This CDR3 spans 17 amino acids. Germline V gene lookup returns CDR1 SEHNR and CDR2 FQNEAQ (reference sequence). The V and J ends lost 5 bases and 0 bases respectively, with 17 bases between them. The CDR3 coding sequence is TGTGCCAGCAGCCCCCCCAGGACAGAAGAAGCCAAAAACATTCAGTACTTC. It yields the protein CASSPPRTEEAKNIQYF.

The sample holds many counts of this clonotype. CDR3 in DNA: TGTGCCAGCAGCCGGGTATCGGGGCAACTCTCAACTAATGAAAAACTGTTTTTT. Protein sequence: CASSRVSGQLSTNEKLFF. The chain combines TRBV7-8 with TRBJ1-4; weak D call: TRBD1 (5 bases). This CDR3 has 18 residues. Germline V gives CDR1 SGHVS, CDR2 FQNEAQ. V gave up 5 bases and J gave up 0 bases, with 19 bases separating them. Combining the CDR3 with reference TRBV7-8 and TRBJ1-4 gives the whole variable domain GAGVSQSPRYKVAKRGQDVALRCDPISGHVSLFWYQQALGQGPEFLTYFQNEAQLDKSGLPSDRFFAERPEGSVSTLKIQRTQQEDSAVYLCASSRVSGQLSTNEKLFFGSGTQLSVL.

This clonotype was observed many times. The J gene is TRBJ1-2, the V gene TRBV7-8, with TRBD1 matching 10 bases. The ends lost 3 bases at V and 4 bases at J; junction bases unmatched: 5. Germline V lookup: CDR1 SGHVS, CDR2 FQNEAQ. CDR3 length equals 15 residues. Here the CDR3 reads CASSFRTGGFYGYTF. The CDR3 DNA follows: TGTGCCAGCAGCTTCAGGACAGGGGGGTTCTATGGCTACACCTTC. Complete variable domain (other parts from reference TRBV7-8 and TRBJ1-2): GAGVSQSPRYKVAKRGQDVALRCDPISGHVSLFWYQQALGQGPEFLTYFQNEAQLDKSGLPSDRFFAERPEGSVSTLKIQRTQQEDSAVYLCASSFRTGGFYGYTFGSGTRLTVV.

This clonotype was counted at least ten times. The chain joins TRBV7-9 to TRBJ2-5; 7 positions match TRBD1. V trimming: 4 bases; J trimming: 3 bases; junction bases outside the gene matches: 11. CDR1 SEHNR and CDR2 FQNEAQ come from the germline V gene (reference sequence). The CDR3 length is 16 residues. CDR3 sequence (DNA): TGTGCCAGCAGCTCAAAGTACCGGGACAGCAAAGAGACCCAGTACTTC. This translates into CASSSKYRDSKETQYF.

The J gene is TRBJ2-5, the V gene TRBV19, with D unresolved. The CDR3 totals 13 residues. Trimming took off 6 bases at V and 5 bases at J, with 13 bases between the two ends. Germline V gene lookup returns CDR1 LNHDA and CDR2 SQIVND (reference sequence). The CDR3 DNA reads TGTGCCAGTAGATCGGCCGGTACGGAGACCCAGTACTTC. It codes for CASRSAGTETQYF.

This clonotype was counted ten times or more. The chain links TRBV7-8 to TRBJ2-1; TRBD2 aligns across 13 bases. Germline V gene data show CDR1 as SGHVS and CDR2 as FQNEAQ. The V segment lost 3 bases and the J segment 4 bases; nucleotides outside the gene matches: 0. The CDR3 loop spans 15 amino acids. In DNA, the CDR3 is TGTGCCAGCAGCTTGACTAGCGGGGGGTACAATGAGCAGTTCTTC. Translated: CASSLTSGGYNEQFF.

This clonotype was counted a single time. This sequence joins TRBV7-8 and TRBJ1-1; D may be TRBD1 (5 bases). CDR1 is SGHVS and CDR2 is FQNEAQ in the germline V gene. V gave up 5 bases and J gave up 4 bases, with 14 bases separating them. This CDR3 comprises 14 residues. The DNA for the CDR3 is TGTGCCAGCAGCGAACCAGGGTGGAGCACTGAAGCTTTCTTT. It yields the protein CASSEPGWSTEAFF.

There are many counts of this clonotype. The gene calls are TRBV7-2 and TRBJ1-1; 9 bases are shared with TRBD1. CDR3 length: 15 amino acids. Looked up from germline, CDR1 is SGHTA and CDR2 is FQGNSA. V was pared by 6 bases and J by 5 bases, with 10 bases of the junction left unmatched. CDR3 region: CASRLGDRGATEAFF. The CDR3 coding sequence is TGTGCCAGCAGGTTGGGTGACAGGGGGGCTACTGAAGCTTTCTTT. Supplemented by reference TRBV7-2 and TRBJ1-1, the full variable domain reads GAGVSQSPSNKVTEKGKDVELRCDPISGHTALYWYRQSLGQGLEFLIYFQGNSAPDKSGLPSDRFSAERTGGSVSTLTIQRTQQEDSAVYLCASRLGDRGATEAFFGQGTRLTVV.

This clonotype was counted a few times. V usage is TRBV14 and J usage is TRBJ2-7, with D possibly matching TRBD1 (5 bases). Germline values: CDR1 SGHDN, CDR2 FVKESK. This CDR3 has 14 amino acids. Between the trimmed V and J ends, which lost 1 base and 3 bases, there was a span of 10 bases. The CDR3 DNA is TGTGCCAGCAGCCAAGTGAACAGGTTCTACGAGCAGTACTTC. This encodes CASSQVNRFYEQYF.

The table lists this clonotype with many counts. The rearrangement links TRBV12-5 to TRBJ1-1, with a weak D call TRBD1 (5 bases). Germline V CDR1 and CDR2: LGHNT, FRNRAP. The CDR3 is made up of 13 amino acids. The ends were cut back, 6 bases at V and 1 base at J, with 9 bases in the middle. The CDR3 region has the DNA TGTGCTAGTGGGGGGGATCCGAACACTGAAGCTTTCTTT. It specifies CASGGDPNTEAFF.

This clonotype was picked up many times. The chain employs TRBV7-2 and TRBJ2-5; weak D call: TRBD2 (5 bases). CDR3 length equals 14 residues. V lost 5 bases to trimming and J lost 1 base, with 11 bases between them. Germline lookup yields CDR1 SGHTA and CDR2 FQGNSA. The CDR3 loop reads CASSATRSQETQYF. CDR3 DNA sequence: TGTGCCAGCAGCGCTACTAGGAGCCAAGAGACCCAGTACTTC.

The sample holds a few counts of this clonotype. The CDR3 loop is CASSLVRGNTDTQYF. The DNA for the CDR3 is TGTGCCAGCAGCTTAGTGCGGGGGAACACAGATACGCAGTATTTT. The rearrangement joins TRBV7-9 to TRBJ2-3, with 7 bases aligning to TRBD2. The CDR3 covers 15 residues. Per germline, CDR1 SEHNR and CDR2 FQNEAQ (reference sequence). The ends lost 1 base at V and 2 bases at J; junction bases unmatched: 3.

In this sample, this clonotype turned up a few times. The chain combines TRBV7-6 with TRBJ2-1; 7 nucleotides match TRBD2. The germline CDR1 and CDR2 sequences are SGHVS and FNYEAQ. The CDR3 loop spans 15 amino acids. Trimming took 5 bases from V and 8 from J; bases not matched to a gene: 12. The CDR3 nucleotides read TGTGCCAGCAGCCCCTTAGGCGGGAGAACCGATGAGCAGTTCTTC. This gives the protein CASSPLGGRTDEQFF.

This clonotype was observed many times. The chain links TRBV7-2 to TRBJ1-1; TRBD1 matches 7 bases. The germline CDR1 and CDR2 sequences are SGHTA and FQGNSA. This CDR3 is 14 amino acids long. Germline trimming cut 3 bases from V and 3 bases from J; bases unmatched to any gene: 4. The CDR3 spells CASSFDREYTEAFF. DNA for the CDR3: TGTGCCAGCAGCTTTGACAGGGAGTACACTGAAGCTTTCTTT.

This clonotype was detected many times. The gene calls are TRBV12-3 or TRBV12-4 and TRBJ2-7; D might be TRBD2 (6 bases). The CDR3 runs 12 residues. Trimming shortened V by 6 bases and J by 6 bases, and 12 bases separated the two germline ends. CDR3 DNA sequence: TGTGCCAGCAGCAACCTGGAGGGCGAGCAGTACTTC. Translating gives CASSNLEGEQYF.

The chain links TRBV10-3 to TRBJ2-1; TRBD1 matches 9 bases. With V trimmed by 0 bases and J by 7 bases, 10 bases remained unmatched. CDR3 length: 17 amino acids. The V gene's germline CDR1 is ENHRY and CDR2 SYGVKD. CDR3 DNA sequence: TGTGCCATCAGTGAGTCGAACGTGGGACAGGGCGTAAATGAGCAGTTCTTC. Its translation: CAISESNVGQGVNEQFF.

In this sample, this clonotype turned up a few times. For the CDR3, the DNA is TGTGCCAGCAGTTTAGAGGGGGCCTGGACAGATACGCAGTATTTT. Translated: CASSLEGAWTDTQYF. The V gene is TRBV27, the J gene TRBJ2-3, with 7 bases identical to TRBD1. Germline assignment: CDR1 MNHEY and CDR2 SMNVEV (reference sequence). The CDR3 runs 15 residues. Unmatched junction bases numbered 5, after V lost 2 bases and J lost 3 bases.

The V call is TRBV7-8, the J call TRBJ2-7; D possibly uses TRBD1 or TRBD2 (6 bases each). Germline CDR1 reads SGHVS; CDR2 reads FQNEAQ. Trimming took 3 bases from V and 6 from J, leaving 9 bases between them. This CDR3 comprises 12 residues. The CDR3 is CASSFPGAEQYF. In DNA form, the CDR3 reads TGTGCCAGCAGCTTCCCGGGGGCCGAGCAGTACTTC.

This clonotype has a handful of counts. The rearrangement uses TRBV2 and TRBJ1-6, with 7 bases identical to TRBD1. J gave up 9 bases and V 0 bases, and 11 bases lay outside the gene matches. Germline V lookup: CDR1 SNHLY, CDR2 FYNNEI. The CDR3 is 17 residues long. This CDR3 reads CASSEAGGALGISPLHF. As DNA, the CDR3 is TGTGCCAGCAGTGAAGCAGGGGGCGCTTTAGGAATTTCACCCCTCCACTTT.

The table lists this clonotype with many counts. This sequence joins TRBV12-3 or TRBV12-4 and TRBJ1-1; 8 bases are shared with TRBD1. The CDR3 sequence is 15 residues long. V lost 5 bases to trimming and J lost 4 bases; unmatched junction nucleotides: 9. CDR3 protein: CASSDPGQETTEAFF. As DNA, the CDR3 is TGTGCCAGCAGTGATCCGGGACAGGAGACCACTGAAGCTTTCTTT.

The chain carries TRBV5-4 and TRBJ2-1; D is tentatively TRBD1 or TRBD2 (5 bases each). Looked up from germline, CDR1 is SGHNT and CDR2 is YYREEE (reference sequence). V was trimmed by 4 bases and J by 3 bases, leaving 14 bases between them. The CDR3 runs 15 residues. The CDR3 sequence is CASSRVPGGYNEQFF. DNA for the CDR3: TGTGCCAGCAGCCGAGTCCCTGGGGGCTACAATGAGCAGTTCTTC.

The V call is TRBV7-6, the J call TRBJ1-1; D is undetermined. The CDR3 loop spans 14 amino acids. Germline CDR1 reads SGHVS; CDR2 reads FNYEAQ. V dropped 6 bases and J dropped 3 bases, with 14 bases sitting between them. CDR3 DNA sequence: TGTGCCAGCAGAAGGGCGTCGATGGACACTGAAGCTTTCTTT. This translates into CASRRASMDTEAFF.

This sequence joins TRBV7-2 and TRBJ2-3, with D hard to call. Trimming removed 7 bases from V and 3 bases from J, with 17 bases in between. In germline, CDR1 is SGHTA, CDR2 FQGNSA. The CDR3 has 15 amino acids. The CDR3 DNA reads TGTGCCAGCACCCCTTGGGGTTCTGGGACAGATACGCAGTATTTT. It translates to CASTPWGSGTDTQYF.

This clonotype was counted a few times. The V gene is TRBV6-5, the J gene TRBJ2-5; D not certain. The CDR3 consists of 15 residues. From germline, CDR1 is MNHEY and CDR2 SVGAGI. V lost 0 bases and J 6 bases, leaving 14 bases between the germline ends. CDR3 sequence reads: CASSYSSAGRKTQYF. CDR3 DNA: TGTGCCAGCAGTTACTCCAGCGCCGGTCGGAAGACCCAGTACTTC.

This chain links TRBV5-8 with TRBJ1-5, with a possible D match to TRBD1 (5 bases). Per germline, CDR1 SGHTS and CDR2 YDEGEE. Trimming took 6 bases from V and 4 from J, leaving 20 bases between them. The CDR3 is 16 residues long. The CDR3 coding sequence is TGTGCCAGCATGACCCTAGACAGTAGACGGAATCAGCCCCAGCATTTT. This encodes CASMTLDSRRNQPQHF.